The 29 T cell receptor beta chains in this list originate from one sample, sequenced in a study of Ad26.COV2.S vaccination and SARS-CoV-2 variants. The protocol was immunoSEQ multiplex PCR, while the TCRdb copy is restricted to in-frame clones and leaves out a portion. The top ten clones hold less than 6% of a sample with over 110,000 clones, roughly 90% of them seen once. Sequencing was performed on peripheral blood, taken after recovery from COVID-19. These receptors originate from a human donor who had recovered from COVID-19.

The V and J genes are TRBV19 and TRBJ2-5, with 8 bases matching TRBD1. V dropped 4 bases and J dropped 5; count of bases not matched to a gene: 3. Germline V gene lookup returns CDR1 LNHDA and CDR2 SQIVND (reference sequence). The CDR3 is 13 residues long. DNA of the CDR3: TGTGCCAGTAGTAGGGACAGGAGGGAGACCCAGTACTTC. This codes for CASSRDRRETQYF.

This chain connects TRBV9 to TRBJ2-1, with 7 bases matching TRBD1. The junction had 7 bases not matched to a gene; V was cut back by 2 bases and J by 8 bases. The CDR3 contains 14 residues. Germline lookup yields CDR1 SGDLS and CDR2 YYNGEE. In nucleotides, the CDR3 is TGTGCCAGCAGCGTTGAGGGGGCCGGGGATGAGCAGTTCTTC. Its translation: CASSVEGAGDEQFF.

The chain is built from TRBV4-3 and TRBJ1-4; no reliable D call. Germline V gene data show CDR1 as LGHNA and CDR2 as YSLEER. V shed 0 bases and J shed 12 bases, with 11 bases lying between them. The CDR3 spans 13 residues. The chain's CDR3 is CASSQEEVGELFF. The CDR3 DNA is TGCGCCAGCAGCCAAGAAGAGGTTGGGGAACTGTTTTTT.

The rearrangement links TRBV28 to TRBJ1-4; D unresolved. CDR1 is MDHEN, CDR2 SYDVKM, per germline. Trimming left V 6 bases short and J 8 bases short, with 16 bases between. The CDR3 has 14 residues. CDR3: CASSLMGVREKLFF. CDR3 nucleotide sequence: TGTGCCAGCAGCTTGATGGGCGTACGGGAAAAACTGTTTTTT.

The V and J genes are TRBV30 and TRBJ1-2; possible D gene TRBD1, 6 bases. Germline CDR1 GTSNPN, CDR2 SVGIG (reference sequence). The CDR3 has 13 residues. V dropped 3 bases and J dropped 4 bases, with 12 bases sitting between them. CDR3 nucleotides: TGTGCCTGGAGGAGAGGACAGATCTATGGCTACACCTTC. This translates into CAWRRGQIYGYTF.

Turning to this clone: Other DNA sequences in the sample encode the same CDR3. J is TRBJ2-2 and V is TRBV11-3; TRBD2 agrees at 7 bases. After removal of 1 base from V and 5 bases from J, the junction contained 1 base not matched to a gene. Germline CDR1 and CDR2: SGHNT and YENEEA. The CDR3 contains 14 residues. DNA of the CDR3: TGTGCCAGCAGCTTAGGGGGGGGGACCGGGGAGCTGTTTTTT. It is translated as CASSLGGGTGELFF.

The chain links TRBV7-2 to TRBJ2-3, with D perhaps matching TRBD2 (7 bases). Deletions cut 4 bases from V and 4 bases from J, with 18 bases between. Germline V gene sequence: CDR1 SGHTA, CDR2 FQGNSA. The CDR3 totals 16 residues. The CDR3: CASSSPRGGAPDTQYF. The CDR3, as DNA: TGTGCCAGCAGCTCCCCTAGGGGGGGGGCCCCAGATACGCAGTATTTT.

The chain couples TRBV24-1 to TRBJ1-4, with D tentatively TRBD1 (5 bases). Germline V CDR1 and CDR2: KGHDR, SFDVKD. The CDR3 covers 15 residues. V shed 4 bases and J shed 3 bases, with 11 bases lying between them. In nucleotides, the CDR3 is TGTGCCACCAGTGAGGCGGGACGGGCTAATGAAAAACTGTTTTTT. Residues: CATSEAGRANEKLFF.

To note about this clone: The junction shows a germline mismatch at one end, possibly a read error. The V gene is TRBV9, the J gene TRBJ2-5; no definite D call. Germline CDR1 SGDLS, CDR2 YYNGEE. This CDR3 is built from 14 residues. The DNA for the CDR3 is TGTGCCAGCACCGTAACTGATATGGGGGAGACCCAGTACTTC. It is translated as CASTVTDMGETQYF.

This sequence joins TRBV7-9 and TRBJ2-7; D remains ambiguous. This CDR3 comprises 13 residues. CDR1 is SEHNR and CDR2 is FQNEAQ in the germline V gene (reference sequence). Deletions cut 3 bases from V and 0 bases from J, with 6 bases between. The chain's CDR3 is CASSLGRSYEQYF. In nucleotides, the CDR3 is TGTGCCAGCAGCTTGGGTCGCTCCTACGAGCAGTACTTC.

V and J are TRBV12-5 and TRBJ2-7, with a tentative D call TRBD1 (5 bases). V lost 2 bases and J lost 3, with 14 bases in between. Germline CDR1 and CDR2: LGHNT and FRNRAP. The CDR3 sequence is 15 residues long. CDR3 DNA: TGTGCTAGTGGTTTGCCTCTTACGCAGGGCTACGAGCAGTACTTC. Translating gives CASGLPLTQGYEQYF.

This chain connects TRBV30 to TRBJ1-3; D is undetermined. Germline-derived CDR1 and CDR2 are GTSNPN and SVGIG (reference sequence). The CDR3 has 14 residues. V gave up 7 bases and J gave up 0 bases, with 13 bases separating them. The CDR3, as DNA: TGTGCCTTGTCAGACCCACTCTCTGGAAACACCATATATTTT. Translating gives CALSDPLSGNTIYF.

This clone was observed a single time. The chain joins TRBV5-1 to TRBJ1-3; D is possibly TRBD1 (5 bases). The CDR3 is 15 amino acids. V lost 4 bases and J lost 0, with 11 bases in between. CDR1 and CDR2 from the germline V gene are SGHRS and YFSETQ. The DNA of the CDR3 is TGCGCCAGCAGCCCGGAGGGGTCCTCTGGAAACACCATATATTTT. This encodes CASSPEGSSGNTIYF. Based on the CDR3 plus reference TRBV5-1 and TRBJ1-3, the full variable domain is KAGVTQTPRYLIKTRGQQVTLSCSPISGHRSVSWYQQTPGQGLQFLFEYFSETQRNKGNFPGRFSGRQFSNSRSEMNVSTLELGDSALYLCASSPEGSSGNTIYFGEGSWLTVV.

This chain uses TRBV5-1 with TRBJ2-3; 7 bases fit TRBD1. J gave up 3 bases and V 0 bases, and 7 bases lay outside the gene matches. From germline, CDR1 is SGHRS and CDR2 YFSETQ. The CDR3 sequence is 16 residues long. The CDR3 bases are TGCGCCAGCAGCTTGGTTCAGGGGGTGGGTACAGATACGCAGTATTTT. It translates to CASSLVQGVGTDTQYF. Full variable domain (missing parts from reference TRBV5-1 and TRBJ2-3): KAGVTQTPRYLIKTRGQQVTLSCSPISGHRSVSWYQQTPGQGLQFLFEYFSETQRNKGNFPGRFSGRQFSNSRSEMNVSTLELGDSALYLCASSLVQGVGTDTQYFGPGTRLTVL.

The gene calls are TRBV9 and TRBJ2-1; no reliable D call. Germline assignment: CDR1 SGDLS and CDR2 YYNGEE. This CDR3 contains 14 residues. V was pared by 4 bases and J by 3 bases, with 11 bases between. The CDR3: CASSPDVSYNEQFF. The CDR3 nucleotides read TGTGCCAGCAGCCCCGACGTGAGCTACAATGAGCAGTTCTTC.

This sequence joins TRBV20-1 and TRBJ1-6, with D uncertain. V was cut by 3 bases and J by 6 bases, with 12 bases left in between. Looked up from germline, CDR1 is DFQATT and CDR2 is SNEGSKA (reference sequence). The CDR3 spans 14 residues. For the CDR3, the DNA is TGCAGTGCTAGTGCCGAGCATCGTAATTCACCCCTCCACTTT. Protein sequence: CSASAEHRNSPLHF.

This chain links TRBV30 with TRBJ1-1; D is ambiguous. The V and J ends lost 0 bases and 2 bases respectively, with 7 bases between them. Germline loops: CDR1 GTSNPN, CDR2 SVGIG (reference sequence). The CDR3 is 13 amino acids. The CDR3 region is CAWSVTANTEAFF. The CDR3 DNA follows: TGTGCCTGGAGTGTGACGGCCAACACTGAAGCTTTCTTT.

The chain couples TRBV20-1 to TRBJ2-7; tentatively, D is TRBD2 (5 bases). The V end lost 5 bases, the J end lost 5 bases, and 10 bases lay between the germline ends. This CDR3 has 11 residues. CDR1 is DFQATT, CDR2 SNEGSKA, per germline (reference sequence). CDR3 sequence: CSARTGNEQYF. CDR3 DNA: TGCAGTGCTCGGACTGGCAACGAGCAGTACTTC.

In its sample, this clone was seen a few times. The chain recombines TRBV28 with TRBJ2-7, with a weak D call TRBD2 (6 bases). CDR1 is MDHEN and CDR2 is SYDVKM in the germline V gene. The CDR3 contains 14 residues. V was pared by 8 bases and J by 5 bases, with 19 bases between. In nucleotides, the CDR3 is TGTGCCAGCTTCCAAGGCGGGATACGCCACGAGCAGTACTTC. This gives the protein CASFQGGIRHEQYF. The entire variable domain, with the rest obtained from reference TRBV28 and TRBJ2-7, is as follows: DVKVTQSSRYLVKRTGEKVFLECVQDMDHENMFWYRQDPGLGLRLIYFSYDVKMKEKGDIPEGYSVSREKKERFSLILESASTNQTSMYLCASFQGGIRHEQYFGPGTRLTVT.

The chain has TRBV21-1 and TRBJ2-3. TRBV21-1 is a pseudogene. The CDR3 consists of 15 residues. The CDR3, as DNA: TGTGCCAGCGGATCAAGTCCGGACGGATCAGATACGCAGTATTTT. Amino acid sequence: CASGSSPDGSDTQYF.

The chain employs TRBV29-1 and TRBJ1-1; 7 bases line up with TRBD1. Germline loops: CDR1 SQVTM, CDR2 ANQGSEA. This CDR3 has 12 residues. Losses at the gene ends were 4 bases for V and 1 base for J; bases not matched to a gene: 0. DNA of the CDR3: TGCAGCGTTGGGACAGGGAACACTGAAGCTTTCTTT. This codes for CSVGTGNTEAFF.

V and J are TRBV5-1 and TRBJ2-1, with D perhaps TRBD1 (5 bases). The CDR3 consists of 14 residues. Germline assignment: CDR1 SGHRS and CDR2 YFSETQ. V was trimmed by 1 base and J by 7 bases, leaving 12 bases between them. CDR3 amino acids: CASSLKGRENEQFF. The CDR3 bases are TGCGCCAGCAGCTTGAAGGGCAGGGAAAATGAGCAGTTCTTC.

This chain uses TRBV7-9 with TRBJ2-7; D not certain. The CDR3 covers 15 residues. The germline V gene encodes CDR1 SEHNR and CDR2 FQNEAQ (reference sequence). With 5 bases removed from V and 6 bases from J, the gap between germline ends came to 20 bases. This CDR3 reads CASSEIKGLLGEQYF. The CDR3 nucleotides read TGTGCCAGCAGCGAGATAAAAGGGCTTCTCGGCGAGCAGTACTTC.

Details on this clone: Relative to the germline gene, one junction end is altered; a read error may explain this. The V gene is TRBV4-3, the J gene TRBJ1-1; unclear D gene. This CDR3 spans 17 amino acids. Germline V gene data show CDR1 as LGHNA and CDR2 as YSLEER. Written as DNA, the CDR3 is TGCGCCAGCAGCCAAGATTCGGCCGGGGTGGTGAACGCTGAAGCTTTCTTT. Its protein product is CASSQDSAGVVNAEAFF.

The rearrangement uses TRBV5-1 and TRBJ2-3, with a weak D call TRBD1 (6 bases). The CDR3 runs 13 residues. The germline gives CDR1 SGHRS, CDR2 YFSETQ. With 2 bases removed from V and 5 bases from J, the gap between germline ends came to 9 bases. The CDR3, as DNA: TGCGCCAGCAGCTTCCCAGGGGAAGATACGCAGTATTTT. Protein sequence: CASSFPGEDTQYF.

The CDR3 sequence is CASSSVGGLVEQYF. Here the CDR3 DNA reads TGTGCCAGCAGCTCCGTAGGGGGTCTCGTCGAGCAGTACTTC. The chain couples TRBV11-2 to TRBJ2-7; D perhaps matches TRBD1 (6 bases). Germline V gene sequence: CDR1 SGHAT, CDR2 FQNNGV. CDR3 length equals 14 residues. V dropped 4 bases and J dropped 6 bases, with 16 bases sitting between them.

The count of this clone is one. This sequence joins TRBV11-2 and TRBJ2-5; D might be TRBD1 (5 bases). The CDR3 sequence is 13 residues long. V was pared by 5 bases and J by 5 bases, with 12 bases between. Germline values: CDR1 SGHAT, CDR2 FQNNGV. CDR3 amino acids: CASSLDTSETQYF. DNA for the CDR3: TGTGCCAGCAGCCTGGACACAAGCGAGACCCAGTACTTC. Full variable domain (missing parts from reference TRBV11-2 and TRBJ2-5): EAGVAQSPRYKIIEKRQSVAFWCNPISGHATLYWYQQILGQGPKLLIQFQNNGVVDDSQLPKDRFSAERLKGVDSTLKIQPAKLEDSAVYLCASSLDTSETQYFGPGTRLLVL.

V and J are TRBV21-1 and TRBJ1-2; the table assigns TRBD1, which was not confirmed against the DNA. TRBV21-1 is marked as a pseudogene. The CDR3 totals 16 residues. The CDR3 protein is CATQGSGQGDLRGYTF. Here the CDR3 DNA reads TGTGCCACTCAGGGGTCCGGACAGGGAGATCTACGTGGCTACACCTTC.

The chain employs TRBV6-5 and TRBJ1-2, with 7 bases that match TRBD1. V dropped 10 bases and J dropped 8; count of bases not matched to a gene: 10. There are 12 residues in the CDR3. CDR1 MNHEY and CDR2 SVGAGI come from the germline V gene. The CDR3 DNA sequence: TGTGCCACCACAGGGGCGGGGGGCGGCTACACCTTC. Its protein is CATTGAGGGYTF.